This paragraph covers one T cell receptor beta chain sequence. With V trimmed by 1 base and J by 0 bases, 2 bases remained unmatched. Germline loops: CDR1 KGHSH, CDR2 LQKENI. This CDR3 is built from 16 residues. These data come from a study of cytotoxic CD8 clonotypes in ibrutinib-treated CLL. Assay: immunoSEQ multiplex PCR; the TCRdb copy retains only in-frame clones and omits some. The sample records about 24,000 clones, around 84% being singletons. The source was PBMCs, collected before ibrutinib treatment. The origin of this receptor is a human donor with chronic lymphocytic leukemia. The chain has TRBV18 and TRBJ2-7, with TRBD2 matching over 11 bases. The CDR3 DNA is TGTGCCAGCTCACCACTAGCGGGAGGGCCCTCCTACGAGCAGTACTTC. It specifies CASSPLAGGPSYEQYF.